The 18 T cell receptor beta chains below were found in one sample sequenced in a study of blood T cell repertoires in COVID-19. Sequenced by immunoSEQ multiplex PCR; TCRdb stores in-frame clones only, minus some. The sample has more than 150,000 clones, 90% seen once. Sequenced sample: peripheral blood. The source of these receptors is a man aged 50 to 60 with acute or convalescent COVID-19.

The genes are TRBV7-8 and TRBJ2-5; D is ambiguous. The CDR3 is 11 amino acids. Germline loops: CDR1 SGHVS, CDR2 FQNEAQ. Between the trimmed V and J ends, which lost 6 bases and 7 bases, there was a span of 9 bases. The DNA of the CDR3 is TGTGCCAGCAGTCCAGAGGTGACCCAGTACTTC. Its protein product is CASSPEVTQYF.

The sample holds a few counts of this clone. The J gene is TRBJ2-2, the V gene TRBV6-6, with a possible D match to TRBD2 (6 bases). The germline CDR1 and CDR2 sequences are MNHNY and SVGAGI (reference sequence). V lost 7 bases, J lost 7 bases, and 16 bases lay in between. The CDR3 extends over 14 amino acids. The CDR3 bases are TGTGCCAGCACCCCTTCCGGGGGTGTCGGGGAGCTGTTTTTT. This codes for CASTPSGGVGELFF.

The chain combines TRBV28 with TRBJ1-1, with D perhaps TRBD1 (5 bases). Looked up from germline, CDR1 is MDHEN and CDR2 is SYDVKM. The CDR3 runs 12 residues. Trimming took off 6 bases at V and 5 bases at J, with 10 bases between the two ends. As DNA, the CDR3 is TGTGCCAGCAGCCCGGGGGGGACTGAAGCTTTCTTT. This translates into CASSPGGTEAFF.

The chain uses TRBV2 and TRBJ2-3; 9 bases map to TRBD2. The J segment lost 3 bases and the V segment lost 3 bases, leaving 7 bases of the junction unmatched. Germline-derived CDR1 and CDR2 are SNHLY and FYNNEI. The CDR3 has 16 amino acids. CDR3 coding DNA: TGTGCCAGCAGTGACCCAGCGGGAGGATCGACAGATACGCAGTATTTT. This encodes CASSDPAGGSTDTQYF.

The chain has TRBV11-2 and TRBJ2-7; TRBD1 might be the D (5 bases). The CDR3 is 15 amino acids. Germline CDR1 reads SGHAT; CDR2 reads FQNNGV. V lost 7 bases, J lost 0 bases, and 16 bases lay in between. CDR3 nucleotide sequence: TGTGCCAGCACCCTAGGTCCAGGGCCCTCCTACGAGCAGTACTTC. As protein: CASTLGPGPSYEQYF.

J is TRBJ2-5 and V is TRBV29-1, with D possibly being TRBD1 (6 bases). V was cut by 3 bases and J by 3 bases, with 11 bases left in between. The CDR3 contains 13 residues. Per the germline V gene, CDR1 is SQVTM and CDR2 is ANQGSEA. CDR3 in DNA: TGCAGCGTTGAGGCTTGGACAGAAGAGACCCAGTACTTC. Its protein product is CSVEAWTEETQYF. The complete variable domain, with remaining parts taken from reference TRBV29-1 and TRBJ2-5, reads SAVISQKPSRDICQRGTSLTIQCQVDSQVTMMFWYRQQPGQSLTLIATANQGSEATYESGFVIDKFPISRPNLTFSTLTVSNMSPEDSSIYLCSVEAWTEETQYFGPGTRLLVL.

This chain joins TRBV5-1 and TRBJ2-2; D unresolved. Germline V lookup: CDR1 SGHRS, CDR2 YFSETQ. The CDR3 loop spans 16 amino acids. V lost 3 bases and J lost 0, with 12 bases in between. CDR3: CASSSNSLANTGELFF. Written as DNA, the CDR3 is TGCGCCAGCAGCTCGAACAGCCTCGCGAACACCGGGGAGCTGTTTTTT. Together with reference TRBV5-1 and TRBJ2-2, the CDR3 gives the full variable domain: KAGVTQTPRYLIKTRGQQVTLSCSPISGHRSVSWYQQTPGQGLQFLFEYFSETQRNKGNFPGRFSGRQFSNSRSEMNVSTLELGDSALYLCASSSNSLANTGELFFGEGSRLTVL.

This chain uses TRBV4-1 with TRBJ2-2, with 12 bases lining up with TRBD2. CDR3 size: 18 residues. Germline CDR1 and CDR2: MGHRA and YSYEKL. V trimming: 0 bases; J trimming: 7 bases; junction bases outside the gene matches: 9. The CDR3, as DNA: TGCGCCAGCAGCCAAGAGGTTCTAGCGGGGGGGCGAGGCGGGGAGCTGTTTTTT. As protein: CASSQEVLAGGRGGELFF.

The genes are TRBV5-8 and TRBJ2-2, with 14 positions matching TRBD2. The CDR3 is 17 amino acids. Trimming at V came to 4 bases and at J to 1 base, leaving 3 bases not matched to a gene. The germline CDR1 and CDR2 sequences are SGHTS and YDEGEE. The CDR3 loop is CASSPGTSGGNTGELFF. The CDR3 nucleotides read TGTGCCAGCAGCCCTGGGACTAGCGGGGGGAACACCGGGGAGCTGTTTTTT. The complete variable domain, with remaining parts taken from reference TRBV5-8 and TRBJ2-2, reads EAGVTQSPTHLIKTRGQQATLRCSPISGHTSVYWYQQALGLGLQFLLWYDEGEERNRGNFPPRFSGRQFPNYSSELNVNALELEDSALYLCASSPGTSGGNTGELFFGEGSRLTVL.

CDR3 sequence reads: CASSEVPVVLSNQPQHF. DNA for the CDR3: TGTGCCAGCAGTGAAGTACCCGTCGTACTAAGCAATCAGCCCCAGCATTTT. V is TRBV2 and J is TRBJ1-5; D is undetermined. There are 17 residues in the CDR3. The germline V gene has CDR1 SNHLY and CDR2 FYNNEI. V lost 1 base and J lost 1, with 14 bases in between.

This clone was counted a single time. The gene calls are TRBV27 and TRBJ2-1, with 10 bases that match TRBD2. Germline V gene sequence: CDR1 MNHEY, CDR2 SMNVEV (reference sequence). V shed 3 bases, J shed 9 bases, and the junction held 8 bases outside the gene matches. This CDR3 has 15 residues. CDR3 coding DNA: TGTGCCAGCAGTTTGGGACTAGCGACTCGGAGTGAGCAGTTCTTC. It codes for CASSLGLATRSEQFF.

The CDR3 here is CASAFAGNRDEQYF. The CDR3 bases are TGTGCCAGCGCCTTCGCCGGGAACAGAGACGAGCAGTACTTC. V gene TRBV27 combines with J gene TRBJ2-7; TRBD2 might be the D (5 bases). The CDR3 is made up of 14 amino acids. V dropped 8 bases and J dropped 5 bases, with 19 bases sitting between them. Germline V gene data show CDR1 as MNHEY and CDR2 as SMNVEV (reference sequence).

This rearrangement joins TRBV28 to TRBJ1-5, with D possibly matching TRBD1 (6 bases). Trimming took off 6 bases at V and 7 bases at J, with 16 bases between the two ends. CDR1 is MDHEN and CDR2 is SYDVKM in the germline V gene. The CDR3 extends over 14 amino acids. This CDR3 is CASSRGQSGQPQHF. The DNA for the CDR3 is TGTGCCAGCAGCCGGGGACAATCTGGGCAGCCCCAGCATTTT.

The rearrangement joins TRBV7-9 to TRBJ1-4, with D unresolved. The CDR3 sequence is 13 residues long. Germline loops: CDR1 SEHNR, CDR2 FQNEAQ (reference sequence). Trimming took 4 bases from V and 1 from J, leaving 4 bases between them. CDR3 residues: CASSYLTNEKLFF. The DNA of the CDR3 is TGTGCCAGCAGCTACTTAACTAATGAAAAACTGTTTTTT. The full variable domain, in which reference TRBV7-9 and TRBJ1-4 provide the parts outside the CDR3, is DTGVSQNPRHKITKRGQNVTFRCDPISEHNRLYWYRQTLGQGPEFLTYFQNEAQLEKSRLLSDRFSAERPKGSFSTLEIQRTEQGDSAMYLCASSYLTNEKLFFGSGTQLSVL.

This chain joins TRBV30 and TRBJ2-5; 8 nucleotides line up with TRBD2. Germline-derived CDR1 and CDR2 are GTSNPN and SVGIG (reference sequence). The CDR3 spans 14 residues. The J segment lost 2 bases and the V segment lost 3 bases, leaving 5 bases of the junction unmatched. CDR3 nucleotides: TGTGCCTGGAGCCCGGGGGGGAGTCAAGAGACCCAGTACTTC. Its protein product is CAWSPGGSQETQYF.

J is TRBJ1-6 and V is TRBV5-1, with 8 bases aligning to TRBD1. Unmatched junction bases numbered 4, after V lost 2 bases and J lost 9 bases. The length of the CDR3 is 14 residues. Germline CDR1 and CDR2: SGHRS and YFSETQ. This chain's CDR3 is CASSLQGGGSPLHF. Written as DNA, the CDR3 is TGCGCCAGCAGCTTACAGGGGGGAGGTTCACCCCTCCACTTT.

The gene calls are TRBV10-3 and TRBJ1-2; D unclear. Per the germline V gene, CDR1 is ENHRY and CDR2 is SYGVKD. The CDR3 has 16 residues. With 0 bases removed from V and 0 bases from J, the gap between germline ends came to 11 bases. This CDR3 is CAISESERQTNYGYTF. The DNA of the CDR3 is TGTGCCATCAGTGAGTCGGAGAGGCAGACTAACTATGGCTACACCTTC.

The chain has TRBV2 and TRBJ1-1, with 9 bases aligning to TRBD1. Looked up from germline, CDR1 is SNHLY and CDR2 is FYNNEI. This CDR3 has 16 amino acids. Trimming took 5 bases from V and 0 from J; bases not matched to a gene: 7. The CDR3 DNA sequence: TGTGCCAGCAGTACCGGGACAGGGAGGATGAACACTGAAGCTTTCTTT. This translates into CASSTGTGRMNTEAFF.